This T cell receptor beta chain comes out of a study of technical replicates of blood from a few donors. The CDR3 is 12 residues long. Germline loops: CDR1 SNHLY, CDR2 FYNNEI. V lost 6 bases and J 4 bases, leaving 9 bases between the germline ends. TCRdb keeps only in-frame clones here, not all; method: immunoSEQ multiplex PCR. The sample contains just over 15,000 clones, around 84% of which appear only once. This TCR came from a human donor in good health. This rearrangement joins TRBV2 to TRBJ1-2; TRBD1 might be the D (6 bases). The source material was PBMCs. Here the CDR3 reads CASRRTAYGYTF. The CDR3 DNA reads TGTGCCAGCAGGAGGACAGCCTATGGCTACACCTTC.